A single sample is the source of the 30 T cell receptor beta chains below, sequenced in a study of blood T cells in healthy people across ages. A sample-barcoded 5' primer and a J-beta primer mix were used in a second PCR of roughly 6 to 11 cycles. TCRdb processed the 5' RACE reads anew with MiXCR; each CDR3 protein has one entry. The sample has around 1.5 million distinct CDR3 sequences; 59% are singletons. The specimen sequenced was blood. The source of these receptors is a man between 18 and 29 years old in good health.

The rearrangement uses TRBV20-1 and TRBJ2-5; D remains unclear. The DNA end is a closer match to TRBJ2-7, so the J assignment may be wrong. CDR1 is DFQATT, CDR2 SNEGSKA, per germline (reference sequence). The CDR3 spans 13 residues. Here the CDR3 DNA reads TGCAGTGCTAGAAAGGTGATGGGGTACGAGCAGTACTTC. Its protein is CSARKVMGYEQYF.

This clonotype was counted a single time. V usage is TRBV11-1 and J usage is TRBJ1-1; D is possibly TRBD1 (5 bases). This CDR3 comprises 13 residues. Germline V lookup: CDR1 SGHAT, CDR2 FQDESV (reference sequence). V was cut by 6 bases and J by 5 bases, with 13 bases left in between. The CDR3 loop is CASRSRGFTEAFF. The CDR3 DNA is TGTGCCAGCAGGTCACGGGGGTTTACTGAAGCTTTCTTT.

This clonotype turned up a few times. The V call is TRBV25-1, the J call TRBJ2-7, with D perhaps matching TRBD1 (6 bases). Deletions cut 2 bases from V and 3 bases from J, with 14 bases between. The CDR3 consists of 15 residues. From germline, CDR1 is MGHDK and CDR2 SYGVNS. This chain's CDR3 is CASSELGGANYEQYF. The DNA for the CDR3 is TGTGCCAGCAGTGAACTTGGGGGCGCAAACTACGAGCAGTACTTC.

This clonotype was found a few times. V gene TRBV20-1 combines with J gene TRBJ2-3; TRBD2 is a possible D gene (6 bases). Germline V CDR1 and CDR2: DFQATT, SNEGSKA (reference sequence). CDR3 length: 13 amino acids. The chain's CDR3 is CTIGGRNTDTQYF. The CDR3 bases are TGCACCATCGGGGGACGAAACACAGATACGCAGTATTTT.

On this clonotype itself: A single base separates this from a much larger clone, so it may be a read error. V and J are TRBV27 and TRBJ2-7; 12 nucleotides match TRBD2. This CDR3 spans 14 amino acids. Germline V gene data show CDR1 as MNHEY and CDR2 as SMNVEV (reference sequence). The J segment lost 7 bases and the V segment lost 2 bases, leaving 3 bases of the junction unmatched. The CDR3 bases are TGTGCCAGCAGTTTAAAGCTAGCGGGAGGGGAGCAGTACTTC. It is translated as CASSLKLAGGEQYF.

The genes are TRBV5-1 and TRBJ2-1, with TRBD2 as a possible D gene (6 bases). V was pared by 0 bases and J by 2 bases, with 9 bases between. The length of the CDR3 is 15 residues. Germline CDR1 reads SGHRS; CDR2 reads YFSETQ. CDR3 in DNA: TGCGCCAGCAGCTTGGTGGTAGCGGCCTACAATGAGCAGTTCTTC. Protein product: CASSLVVAAYNEQFF.

The genes are TRBV4-2 and TRBJ1-5; a possible D gene is TRBD1 (6 bases). Trimming pared 1 base from V and 2 bases from J, leaving 18 bases between. Per germline, CDR1 LGHNA and CDR2 YNFKEQ. This CDR3 is built from 18 residues. The CDR3 bases are TGTGCCAGCAGCCAAGGTTCACTGGGGGGGGCGGGCAATCAGCCCCAGCATTTT. Its translation: CASSQGSLGGAGNQPQHF.

V usage is TRBV6-5 and J usage is TRBJ2-1, with no clear D. CDR1 and CDR2 (germline): MNHEY, SVGAGI. V lost 8 bases, J lost 7 bases, and 12 bases lay in between. This CDR3 comprises 12 residues. For the CDR3, the DNA is TGTGCCAGCGGTTTACCCCCTAATGAGCAGTTCTTC. It is translated as CASGLPPNEQFF.

This chain links TRBV7-9 with TRBJ2-1; 14 bases align to TRBD2. V gave up 6 bases and J gave up 8 bases; unmatched junction bases: 3. Germline V CDR1 and CDR2: SEHNR, FQNEAQ (reference sequence). The CDR3 totals 14 residues. CDR3 sequence (DNA): TGTGCCAGCAGTCGACTAGCGGGAGGGTATGAGCAGTTCTTC. Its protein product is CASSRLAGGYEQFF.

The chain couples TRBV29-1 to TRBJ2-1, with 12 bases fitting TRBD1. Germline V gives CDR1 SQVTM, CDR2 ANQGSEA. The trim removed 3 bases at V and 7 bases at J, leaving 4 bases unmatched. The CDR3 is 14 amino acids. As DNA, the CDR3 is TGCAGCGTTGACTGGGACAGGGGGCAGAATGAGCAGTTCTTC. It is translated as CSVDWDRGQNEQFF.

V usage is TRBV6-1 and J usage is TRBJ2-6; D is uncertain. Germline V lookup: CDR1 MNHNS, CDR2 SASEGT. Trimming shortened V by 7 bases and J by 2 bases, and 9 bases separated the two germline ends. CDR3 length: 14 residues. The CDR3 DNA reads TGTGCCAGCAATCGAGCCCCTGGGGCCAACGTCCTGACTTTC. This sequence encodes CASNRAPGANVLTF.

The chain carries TRBV7-6 and TRBJ2-3, with 7 bases that match TRBD1. V shed 5 bases, J shed 4 bases, and the junction held 6 bases outside the gene matches. CDR3 length: 14 residues. Germline lookup yields CDR1 SGHVS and CDR2 FNYEAQ. Here the CDR3 DNA reads TGTGCCAGCAGCCCAGGACAGGCTCCAGATACGCAGTATTTT. Its translation is CASSPGQAPDTQYF.

The rearrangement joins TRBV7-9 to TRBJ1-1, with D hard to call. The CDR3 sequence is 14 residues long. Germline V gene sequence: CDR1 SEHNR, CDR2 FQNEAQ (reference sequence). V dropped 5 bases and J dropped 5 bases, with 15 bases sitting between them. CDR3 region: CASSRRSERTEAFF. DNA for the CDR3: TGTGCCAGCAGCCGTAGGAGTGAAAGGACTGAAGCTTTCTTT.

J is TRBJ2-1 and V is TRBV9; the D is unclear. Per germline, CDR1 SGDLS and CDR2 YYNGEE. V was trimmed by 3 bases and J by 6 bases, leaving 22 bases between them. The CDR3 spans 17 residues. The CDR3 DNA sequence: TGTGCCAGCAGCGCACAAATAAGGGTCCCTGGGTTCAATGAGCAGTTCTTC. It codes for CASSAQIRVPGFNEQFF.

This clonotype was found a few times. One end of the junction varies from germline; a read error may be responsible. The gene calls are TRBV12-3 or TRBV12-4 and TRBJ1-3; D ambiguous. The CDR3 has 12 residues. The CDR3 DNA follows: TGTGCCAGCAGTTTACCTGGAGACACCATATATTTT. Protein product: CASSLPGDTIYF.

The chain links TRBV12-3 or TRBV12-4 to TRBJ2-7, with D maybe TRBD2 (6 bases). V was shortened by 1 base and J by 4 bases, with 14 bases between the two germline ends. This CDR3 has 15 residues. The CDR3 loop reads CASSLGWSGHYEQYF. CDR3 sequence (DNA): TGTGCCAGCAGTTTAGGATGGAGCGGGCATTACGAGCAGTACTTC.

The DNA for the CDR3 is TGCAGCGTTGAAGAGGTGTCAGGGACTAGCGGGATAGGCGAGCAGTACTTC. The encoded protein is CSVEEVSGTSGIGEQYF. The rearrangement links TRBV29-1 to TRBJ2-7; 13 bases agree with TRBD2. The junction had 11 bases not matched to a gene; V was cut back by 0 bases and J by 6 bases. The CDR3 is 17 residues long. Germline CDR1 is SQVTM and CDR2 is ANQGSEA.

The J gene is TRBJ1-3, the V gene TRBV7-8; a weak D match, TRBD1 (5 bases). This CDR3 contains 16 residues. The V and J ends lost 1 base and 2 bases respectively, with 12 bases between them. Per the germline V gene, CDR1 is SGHVS and CDR2 is FQNEAQ. The CDR3 spells CASSLDPPGTGNTIYF. As DNA, the CDR3 is TGTGCCAGCAGCTTAGACCCCCCAGGGACTGGAAACACCATATATTTT.

This clonotype came up a few times. The rearrangement uses TRBV6-2 or TRBV6-3 and TRBJ2-7, with 10 bases matching TRBD2. Trimming at V came to 8 bases and at J to 3 bases, leaving 4 bases not matched to a gene. The germline V gene has CDR1 MNHEY and CDR2 SVGEGT. The CDR3 is 13 residues long. The CDR3 DNA reads TGTGCCAGCTTTAGGACTAGCGGCTACGAGCAGTACTTC. Translated, it gives CASFRTSGYEQYF.

V gene TRBV7-6 combines with J gene TRBJ1-2; a weak D match, TRBD1 (6 bases). Germline V gives CDR1 SGHVS, CDR2 FNYEAQ. Trimming shortened V by 5 bases and J by 6 bases, and 13 bases separated the two germline ends. This CDR3 spans 13 amino acids. The CDR3 is CASSKGEGDGYTF. CDR3 DNA sequence: TGTGCCAGCAGCAAGGGCGAGGGGGATGGCTACACCTTC.

The V gene is TRBV6-2 or TRBV6-3, the J gene TRBJ2-7, with unresolved D. This CDR3 region has 19 residues. Per the germline V gene, CDR1 is MNHEY and CDR2 is SVGEGT. Trimming cost V 5 bases and J 2 bases, with 28 bases left between them. The CDR3 bases are TGTGCCAGCAGTACACGACATCCATCGGACCGTTACAAAGCCTACGAGCAGTACTTC. Translated: CASSTRHPSDRYKAYEQYF.

This clonotype was seen more than once but under ten times. The chain employs TRBV20-1 and TRBJ2-7; D gene uncertain. Per the germline V gene, CDR1 is DFQATT and CDR2 is SNEGSKA (reference sequence). CDR3 length equals 15 residues. The V and J ends lost 5 bases and 6 bases respectively, with 23 bases between them. The CDR3 here is CSAAVTGSHLGEQYF. In DNA form, the CDR3 reads TGCAGTGCTGCGGTCACCGGGTCCCATCTTGGCGAGCAGTACTTC.

The chain is built from TRBV6-6 and TRBJ2-3; D might be TRBD1 (6 bases). There are 14 residues in the CDR3. Trimming shortened V by 7 bases and J by 5 bases, and 16 bases separated the two germline ends. Germline loops: CDR1 MNHNY, CDR2 SVGAGI (reference sequence). The CDR3 sequence is CASTRDILGDTQYF. As DNA, the CDR3 is TGTGCCAGCACCAGGGACATATTAGGAGATACGCAGTATTTT.

V gene TRBV29-1 combines with J gene TRBJ1-1, with D possibly matching TRBD1 (6 bases). CDR1 SQVTM and CDR2 ANQGSEA come from the germline V gene. Deletions cut 4 bases from V and 0 bases from J, with 9 bases between. The CDR3 consists of 13 residues. CDR3 sequence (DNA): TGCAGCGTTGCTGACAGGTTGAACACTGAAGCTTTCTTT. It is translated as CSVADRLNTEAFF.

The chain recombines TRBV4-2 with TRBJ1-2, with D possibly TRBD1 on 5 matching bases. The CDR3 totals 15 residues. Germline CDR1 is LGHNA and CDR2 is YNFKEQ. Trimming pared 4 bases from V and 8 bases from J, leaving 20 bases between. This CDR3 is CASSRAAGTAGGYTF. As DNA, the CDR3 is TGTGCCAGCAGCCGGGCTGCAGGGACGGCGGGGGGCTACACCTTC.

This clonotype came up a few times. The rearrangement joins TRBV6-1 to TRBJ1-5; perhaps TRBD1 as D (5 bases). The V end was cut by 7 bases, the J end by 9 bases, with 16 bases between. The CDR3 consists of 13 residues. CDR1 and CDR2 (germline): MNHNS, SASEGT. DNA for the CDR3: TGTGCCAGCACTGGGGGGGACCAATGGCCCCAGCATTTT. Protein: CASTGGDQWPQHF.

The J gene is TRBJ1-1, the V gene TRBV20-1; TRBD1 matches at 10 bases. J gave up 5 bases and V 5 bases, and 17 bases lay outside the gene matches. The CDR3 consists of 17 residues. Germline values: CDR1 DFQATT, CDR2 SNEGSKA (reference sequence). For the CDR3, the DNA is TGCAGTGCTCAAGAGTTTAGGACAGGGGGAATGGGTACTGAAGCTTTCTTT. The encoded protein is CSAQEFRTGGMGTEAFF.

The rearrangement uses TRBV6-2 or TRBV6-3 and TRBJ2-1, with TRBD2 matching 8 bases. The trim removed 0 bases at V and 4 bases at J, leaving 11 bases unmatched. Germline lookup yields CDR1 MNHEY and CDR2 SVGEGT. CDR3 length equals 18 residues. This CDR3 reads CASSYSWGSGVTYNEQFF. The CDR3 nucleotides are TGTGCCAGCAGTTACTCCTGGGGTAGCGGGGTAACTTACAATGAGCAGTTCTTC.

The chain couples TRBV29-1 to TRBJ2-1, with TRBD2 matching 8 bases. The CDR3 sequence is 14 residues long. Germline V CDR1 and CDR2: SQVTM, ANQGSEA. With 3 bases clipped from V and 3 bases from J, the junction kept 4 bases outside the gene matches. CDR3 nucleotides: TGCAGCGTTGACCGGGGGGGCGGCTACAATGAGCAGTTCTTC. Amino acid sequence: CSVDRGGGYNEQFF.

The chain combines TRBV7-2 with TRBJ2-2; D is tentatively TRBD1 or TRBD2 (5 bases each). CDR1 is SGHTA and CDR2 is FQGNSA in the germline V gene. This CDR3 is built from 15 residues. The V and J ends lost 1 base and 7 bases respectively, with 13 bases between them. This chain's CDR3 is CASSLVRGAGGELFF. The CDR3 bases are TGTGCCAGCAGCTTAGTGCGAGGGGCGGGCGGGGAGCTGTTTTTT.